Below are 20 T cell receptor beta chains sequenced from a single sample in a study of tumor and adjacent non-tumor tissue in lung cancer (dated by TCRdb to between 2018 and 2020). Preparation of the library involved multiplex PCR. Sequencing was carried out with an Illumina HiSeq 2500. Following protocols modified from ARM-PCR, the researchers constructed TCRbeta libraries through three rounds of nested PCR with primers (Table S4). Clones were called with MiXCR by TCRdb after fastp trimmed the public reads at Q25, and only in-frame beta chains were retained. Duplicate CDR3 protein sequences are folded into a single record with the most common DNA and genes. The sample table lists more than 85,000 distinct CDR3 sequences, around 75% of them with a count of one. The ten largest account for about 40% of the sample. RNA was isolated from bulk, unsorted tissue, and RNA quality was assessed with a NanoDrop ND-1000 and an Agilent 2100.

The specimen sequenced was lung tumor tissue. The receptor source for this set is a woman aged 60-70 years with non-small cell lung cancer.

Turning to this clonotype: A much larger clone lies one base from this, so it may be a read error. The V call is TRBV20-1, the J call TRBJ1-6; D ambiguous. There are 14 residues in the CDR3. The germline gives CDR1 DFQATT, CDR2 SNEGSKA (reference sequence). V dropped 4 bases and J dropped 5 bases, with 12 bases sitting between them. The CDR3 DNA follows: TGCAGTGCTAAAGAGGTACAGAATAATTCACCCCTCCACTTT. Translated, it gives CSAKEVQNNSPLHF.

A note on this clonotype: This sequence may be a read error, since a much larger clone differs from it by one base. The chain combines TRBV11-2 with TRBJ1-5, with D tentatively TRBD1 (6 bases). The CDR3 is made up of 17 amino acids. The germline CDR1 and CDR2 sequences are SGHAT and FQNNGV. CDR3 region: CASSQEFQGSARQPQHF. For the CDR3, the DNA is TGCGCCAGCAGCCAAGAGTTTCAGGGGTCCGCTAGACAGCCCCAGCATTTT. Based on the CDR3 plus reference TRBV11-2 and TRBJ1-5, the full variable domain is EAGVAQSPRYKIIEKRQSVAFWCNPISGHATLYWYQQILGQGPKLLIQFQNNGVVDDSQLPKDRFSAERLKGVDSTLKIQPAKLEDSAVYLCASSQEFQGSARQPQHFGDGTRLSIL.

This clonotype was detected a few times. It may be a read error: a sequence one base away is much more abundant. This rearrangement joins TRBV5-1 to TRBJ2-1; D may be TRBD1 or TRBD2 (5 bases each). The V gene lost 2 bases and the J gene lost 5 bases, with 11 bases spanning the gap. CDR3 length: 14 amino acids. The germline V gene encodes CDR1 SGHRS and CDR2 YFSETQ. Written as DNA, the CDR3 is TGCGCCAGCAGCTTAAGAGGGGTAAACAATGAGCAGTTCTTC. Translation: CASSLRGVNNEQFF.

This clonotype was observed many times. This rearrangement joins TRBV4-1 to TRBJ2-3; 9 bases agree with TRBD1. The CDR3 sequence is 15 residues long. Germline V gene sequence: CDR1 MGHRA, CDR2 YSYEKL. J was trimmed by 5 bases and V by 2 bases; bases with no gene match: 5. CDR3 nucleotides: TGCGCCAGCAGCCAATTACAGGGGGCAAGAGATACGCAGTATTTT. Its protein product is CASSQLQGARDTQYF.

A word on this clonotype: Being one base from a much bigger clone, this may be a read error. The chain links TRBV6-2 or TRBV6-3 to TRBJ2-4; D may correspond to TRBD1 or TRBD2 (6 bases each). Looked up from germline, CDR1 is MNHEY and CDR2 is SVGEGT. V dropped 6 bases and J dropped 9 bases, with 18 bases sitting between them. The CDR3 runs to 14 residues. The DNA for the CDR3 is TGTGCCAGCAGGAGCCTAGGACGGGGGCCCATTCAGTACTTC. Amino acids: CASRSLGRGPIQYF.

As concerns this clonotype: The junction shows a germline mismatch at one end, possibly a read error. The gene calls are TRBV11-3 and TRBJ2-3, with D unclear. This CDR3 has 13 residues. Germline V lookup: CDR1 SGHNT, CDR2 YENEEA. CDR3 nucleotides: TGTACCAGCAGAAAGAGCCATGGTGATACGCAGTTTTTT. It codes for CTSRKSHGDTQFF.

Note on this clonotype: This may be a read error, as it is one base from a much larger clone. The rearrangement joins TRBV29-1 to TRBJ1-1; 9 bases fit TRBD1. Germline loops: CDR1 SQVTM, CDR2 ANQGSEA. This CDR3 is 13 amino acids long. CDR3 DNA sequence: TGCAGCGCTGCGACAGGGGGGAACACTGAAGCTCTCTTT. Translation gives CSAATGGNTEALF.

In the case of this clonotype: A much bigger clone sits one base away, suggesting this may be a read error. The gene calls are TRBV4-2 and TRBJ1-1; 7 bases map to TRBD1. The CDR3 is made up of 14 amino acids. Germline loops: CDR1 LGHNA, CDR2 YNFKEQ. The CDR3: CASSSPGGGTGAFF. CDR3 nucleotide sequence: TGTGCCAGCAGTTCCCCAGGGGGAGGCACTGGAGCTTTCTTT.

Points on this clonotype: Since a much larger clone is just one base distant, this may be a read error. The conserved phenylalanine or tryptophan is not found at the CDR3 terminus, so this likely reflects a read error. For the CDR3, the DNA is TGTGCCAGCAGTTACGCCTCAGTGGCCAATGAGCAGTTCTTA. Its translation: CASSYASVANEQFL. The chain combines TRBV6-5 with TRBJ2-1; no reliable D call. Per germline, CDR1 MNHEY and CDR2 SVGAGI. This CDR3 is 14 amino acids long. Trimming removed 2 bases from V and 6 bases from J, with 11 bases in between.

Ten or more counts support this clonotype. The chain links TRBV6-2 or TRBV6-3 to TRBJ1-6; 7 bases are a match to TRBD1. Trimming took 7 bases from V and 7 from J; bases not matched to a gene: 4. Germline CDR1 and CDR2: MNHEY and SVGEGT. The CDR3 loop spans 13 amino acids. The CDR3: CASTTGVNSPLHF. Here the CDR3 DNA reads TGTGCCAGCACCACAGGGGTCAATTCACCCCTCCACTTT.

The CDR3, as DNA: TGCGCCAGCGGGCCGGGCGGGGGGCTAGACACTGAAGCTTTCTTT. Translating gives CASGPGGGLDTEAFF. V is TRBV5-1 and J is TRBJ1-1; D is perhaps TRBD1 (6 bases). V was clipped by 7 bases and J by 3 bases, with 19 bases between them. CDR3 length: 15 residues. Germline CDR1 reads SGHRS; CDR2 reads YFSETQ.

Notes on this clonotype: An end of the junction differs from the germline gene, which may be a read error. The genes are TRBV6-5 and TRBJ1-2; D not resolved. Germline V gene sequence: CDR1 MNHEY, CDR2 SVGAGI. The length of the CDR3 is 15 residues. The CDR3 bases are TGTGCCAGCAACCACAGCCGGGGTTGCAGCTATGGATACACCTTC. The encoded protein is CASNHSRGCSYGYTF.

This clonotype was observed once. The V gene is TRBV4-1, the J gene TRBJ1-5; 9 nucleotides line up with TRBD1. From germline, CDR1 is MGHRA and CDR2 YSYEKL. This CDR3 comprises 15 residues. The CDR3 is CVNSQGTGRTQSQHF. CDR3 in DNA: TGCGTCAACAGCCAAGGGACAGGGAGGACCCAGTCCCAGCATTTT.

Concerning this clonotype itself: One base away lies a much larger clone, so this may be a sequencing read error. This chain joins TRBV20-1 and TRBJ2-1; a weak D match, TRBD1 (6 bases). The CDR3 is made up of 13 amino acids. Germline loops: CDR1 DFQATT, CDR2 SNEGSKA (reference sequence). Trimming pared 0 bases from V and 10 bases from J, leaving 13 bases between. For the CDR3, the DNA is TGCAGTGCTAGAGACTCGACAAGGGGGGAGCAGTTCTTC. Translating it yields CSARDSTRGEQFF.

CDR3 sequence: CSAIWEPWGGATNEKLFF. The CDR3 coding sequence is TGCAGTGCTATTTGGGAGCCCTGGGGGGGCGCAACTAATGAAAAACTGTTTTTT. The genes are TRBV20-1 and TRBJ1-4; perhaps TRBD1 as D (6 bases). Per germline, CDR1 DFQATT and CDR2 SNEGSKA (reference sequence). Trimming left V 4 bases short and J 0 bases short, with 21 bases between. The CDR3 length is 18 residues.

The rearrangement joins TRBV6-1 to TRBJ2-6; D is tentatively TRBD1 or TRBD2 (5 bases each). This CDR3 has 15 residues. Germline values: CDR1 MNHNS, CDR2 SASEGT. CDR3 DNA: TGTGTCGGCAGTACCGAGGGGTCTGGGGCCAACGTCCTGACTTTC. This translates into CVGSTEGSGANVLTF.

On this clonotype: The conserved final phenylalanine or tryptophan is absent from the CDR3, which likely points to a read error. The chain uses TRBV6-1 and TRBJ2-6, with D perhaps matching TRBD1 (5 bases). The CDR3 has 18 residues. The V gene's germline CDR1 is MNHNS and CDR2 SASEGT. CDR3 sequence: CASSDKRKGSSGANALTS. CDR3 bases: TGCGCCAGCAGTGACAAGCGTAAGGGTTCCTCTGGGGCCAACGCCCTGACTTCC.

As to this clonotype: A read error may produce the germline difference seen at one junction end. V is TRBV20-1 and J is TRBJ2-1, with D tentatively TRBD2 (6 bases). The CDR3 length is 15 residues. The germline V gene encodes CDR1 DFQATT and CDR2 SNEGSKA (reference sequence). The CDR3 DNA sequence: TGCAGTGTTAGAAGTAGCTGGAGGGGTCGAGGTGAGCAGTTCTTC. This codes for CSVRSSWRGRGEQFF.

Of note for this clonotype: A single base separates this from a much larger clone, so it may be a read error. The V call is TRBV12-3 or TRBV12-4, the J call TRBJ2-1; D is tentatively TRBD1 or TRBD2 (5 bases each). This CDR3 region has 16 residues. Trimming took off 3 bases at V and 8 bases at J, with 20 bases between the two ends. The CDR3 DNA reads as TGTGCCAGCAGTTTTCCCCTAGTGGGAGAAGGGGATGAGCAGTTCTTC. Residues: CASSFPLVGEGDEQFF.

On this clonotype: Relative to the germline gene, one junction end is altered; a read error may explain this. J is TRBJ2-1 and V is TRBV6-2 or TRBV6-3; a weak D match, TRBD2 (6 bases). Per the germline V gene, CDR1 is MNHEY and CDR2 is SVGEGT. The CDR3 is 16 amino acids. CDR3: CASSPSRRVSVSEQVF. In nucleotides, the CDR3 is TGTGCCAGCAGTCCCAGCAGGAGGGTATCTGTCAGTGAGCAAGTCTTC.